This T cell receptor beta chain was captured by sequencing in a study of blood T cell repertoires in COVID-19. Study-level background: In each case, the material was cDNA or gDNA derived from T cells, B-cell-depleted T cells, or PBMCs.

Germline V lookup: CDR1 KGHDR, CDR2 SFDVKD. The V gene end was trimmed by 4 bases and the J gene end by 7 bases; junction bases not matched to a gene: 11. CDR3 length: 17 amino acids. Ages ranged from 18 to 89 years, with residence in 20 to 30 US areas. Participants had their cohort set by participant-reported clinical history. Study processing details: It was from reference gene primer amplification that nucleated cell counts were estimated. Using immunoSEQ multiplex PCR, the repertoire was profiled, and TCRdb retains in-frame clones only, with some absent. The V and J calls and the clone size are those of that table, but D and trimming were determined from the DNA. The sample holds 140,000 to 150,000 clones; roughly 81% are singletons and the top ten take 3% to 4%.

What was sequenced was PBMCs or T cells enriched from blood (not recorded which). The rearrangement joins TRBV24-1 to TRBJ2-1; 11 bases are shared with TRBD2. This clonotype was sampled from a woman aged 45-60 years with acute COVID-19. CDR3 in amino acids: CATSDVGTSGHNNEQFF. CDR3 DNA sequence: TGTGCCACCAGTGACGTAGGGACTAGCGGACACAATAATGAGCAGTTCTTC.